This T cell receptor (beta chain) appears in the sequencing data of a study of cytomegalovirus exposure and HLA in healthy donors. Study as a whole: There were 300 to 400 genotyped donors. Of these, about 81% fell in the genetic ancestry cluster associated with self-reported Caucasian donors.

This CDR3 region has 14 residues. Trimming removed 2 bases from V and 4 bases from J, with 12 bases in between. Germline V gene data show CDR1 as MNHEY and CDR2 as SVGAGI. The PCR used 60 Vbeta and 13 Jbeta primers. Measured with immunoSEQ multiplex PCR; TCRdb has only the in-frame clones, and not every one. The sample lists over 150,000 clones, around 77% occurring once. The chain recombines TRBV6-5 with TRBJ2-7; a weak D match, TRBD2 (5 bases). The sequence derives from a woman aged 25 to 39 in good health and CMV-seronegative. Sequencing input: PBMCs. CDR3 coding DNA: TGTGCCAGCAGTTACGGGGAGACGGGATACGAGCAGTACTTC. This sequence encodes CASSYGETGYEQYF.